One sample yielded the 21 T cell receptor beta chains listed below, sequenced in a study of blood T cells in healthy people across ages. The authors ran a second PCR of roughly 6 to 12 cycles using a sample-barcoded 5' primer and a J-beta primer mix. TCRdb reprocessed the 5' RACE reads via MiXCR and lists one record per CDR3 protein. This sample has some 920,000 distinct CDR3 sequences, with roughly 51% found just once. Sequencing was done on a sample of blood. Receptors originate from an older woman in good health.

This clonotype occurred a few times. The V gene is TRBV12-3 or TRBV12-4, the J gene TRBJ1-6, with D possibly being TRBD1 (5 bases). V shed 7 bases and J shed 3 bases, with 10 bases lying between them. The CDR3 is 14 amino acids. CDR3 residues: CASTPGNYNSPLHF. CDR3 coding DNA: TGTGCCAGCACCCCAGGGAACTATAATTCACCCCTCCACTTT.

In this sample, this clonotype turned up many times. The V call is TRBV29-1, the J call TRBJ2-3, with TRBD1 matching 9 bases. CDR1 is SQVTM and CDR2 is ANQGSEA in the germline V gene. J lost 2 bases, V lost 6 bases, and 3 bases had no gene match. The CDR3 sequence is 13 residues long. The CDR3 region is CSVGTGITDTQYF. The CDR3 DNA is TGCAGCGTGGGGACAGGGATCACAGATACGCAGTATTTT.

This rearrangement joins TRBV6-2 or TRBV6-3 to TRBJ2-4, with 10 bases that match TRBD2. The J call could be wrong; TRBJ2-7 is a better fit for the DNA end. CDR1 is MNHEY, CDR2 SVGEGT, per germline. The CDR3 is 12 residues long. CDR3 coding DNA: TGTACTCCAGGACTAGCGGTTAGCGAGCAGTACTTC. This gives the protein CTPGLAVSEQYF.

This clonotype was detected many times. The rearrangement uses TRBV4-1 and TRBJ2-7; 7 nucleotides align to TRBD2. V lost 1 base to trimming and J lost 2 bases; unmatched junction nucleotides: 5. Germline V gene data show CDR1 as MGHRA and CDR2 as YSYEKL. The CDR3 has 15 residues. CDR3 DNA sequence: TGCGCCAGCAGCCAAGGGGAGGGGTTGGCCTACGAGCAGTACTTC. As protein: CASSQGEGLAYEQYF.

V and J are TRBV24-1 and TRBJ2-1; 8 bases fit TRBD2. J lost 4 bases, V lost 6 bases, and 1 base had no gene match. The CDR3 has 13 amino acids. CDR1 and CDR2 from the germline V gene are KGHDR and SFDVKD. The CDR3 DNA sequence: TGTGCCACCAGTATAGCGGGGTACAATGAGCAGTTCTTC. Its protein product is CATSIAGYNEQFF.

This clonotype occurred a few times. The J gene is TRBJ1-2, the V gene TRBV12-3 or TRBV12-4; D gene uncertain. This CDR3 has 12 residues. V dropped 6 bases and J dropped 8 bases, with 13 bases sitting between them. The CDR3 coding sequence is TGTGCCAGCAGCTTAACGGGCAGGGGCTACACCTTC. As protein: CASSLTGRGYTF.

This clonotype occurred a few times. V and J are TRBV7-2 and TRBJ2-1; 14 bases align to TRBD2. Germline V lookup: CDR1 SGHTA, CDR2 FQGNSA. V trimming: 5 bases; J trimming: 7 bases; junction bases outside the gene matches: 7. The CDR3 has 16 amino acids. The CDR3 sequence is CASSPGLAGGLNEQFF. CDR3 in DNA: TGTGCCAGCAGCCCCGGACTAGCGGGAGGACTGAATGAGCAGTTCTTC.

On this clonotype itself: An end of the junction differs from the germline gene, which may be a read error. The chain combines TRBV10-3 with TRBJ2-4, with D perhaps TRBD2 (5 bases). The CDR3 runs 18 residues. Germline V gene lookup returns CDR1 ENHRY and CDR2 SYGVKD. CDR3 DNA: TGTGCCATCAGTGAGGCACCTTGGGGAAGGCTAGCCAAAAACGTTCAGTACTTC. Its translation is CAISEAPWGRLAKNVQYF.

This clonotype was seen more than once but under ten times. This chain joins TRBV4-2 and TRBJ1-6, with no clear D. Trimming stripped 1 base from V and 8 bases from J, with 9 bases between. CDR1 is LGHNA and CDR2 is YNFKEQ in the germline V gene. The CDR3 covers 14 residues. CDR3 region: CASSQGLLDSPLHF. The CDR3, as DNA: TGTGCCAGCAGCCAAGGGCTTCTGGATTCACCCCTCCACTTT.

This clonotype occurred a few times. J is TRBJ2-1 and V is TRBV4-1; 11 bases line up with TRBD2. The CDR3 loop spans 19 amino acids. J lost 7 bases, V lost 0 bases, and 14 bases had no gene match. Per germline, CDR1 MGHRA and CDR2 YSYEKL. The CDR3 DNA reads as TGCGCCAGCAGCCAAGAAAACCTACTAGCGGGAGTTATGGGTAATGAGCAGTTCTTC. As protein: CASSQENLLAGVMGNEQFF.

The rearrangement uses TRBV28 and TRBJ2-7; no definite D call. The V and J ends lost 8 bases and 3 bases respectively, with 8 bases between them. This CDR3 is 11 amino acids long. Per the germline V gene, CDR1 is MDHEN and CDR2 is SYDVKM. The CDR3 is CASANNYEQYF. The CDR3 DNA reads TGTGCCAGCGCAAACAACTACGAGCAGTACTTC.

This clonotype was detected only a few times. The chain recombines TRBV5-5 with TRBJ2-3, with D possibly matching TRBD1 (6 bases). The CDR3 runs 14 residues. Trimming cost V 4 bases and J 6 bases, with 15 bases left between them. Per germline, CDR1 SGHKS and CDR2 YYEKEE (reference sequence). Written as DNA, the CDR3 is TGTGCCAGCAGCCCTTTGGGGGCGGCGGATACGCAGTATTTT. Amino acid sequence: CASSPLGAADTQYF. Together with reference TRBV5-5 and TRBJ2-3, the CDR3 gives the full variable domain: DAGVTQSPTHLIKTRGQQVTLRCSPISGHKSVSWYQQVLGQGPQFIFQYYEKEERGRGNFPDRFSARQFPNYSSELNVNALLLGDSALYLCASSPLGAADTQYFGPGTRLTVL.

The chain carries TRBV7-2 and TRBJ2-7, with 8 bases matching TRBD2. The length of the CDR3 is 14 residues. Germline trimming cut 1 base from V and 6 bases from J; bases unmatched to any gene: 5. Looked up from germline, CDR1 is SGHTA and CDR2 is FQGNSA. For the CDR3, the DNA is TGTGCCAGCAGCTTAGTGCAGCGGGAGAGCGAGCAGTACTTC. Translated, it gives CASSLVQRESEQYF.

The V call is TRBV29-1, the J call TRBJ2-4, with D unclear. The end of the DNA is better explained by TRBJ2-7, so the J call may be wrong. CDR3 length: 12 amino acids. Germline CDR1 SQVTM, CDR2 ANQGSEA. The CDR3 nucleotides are TGCAGCGTTGGCAGGCCCCCCTCCGAGCAGTACTTC. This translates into CSVGRPPSEQYF.

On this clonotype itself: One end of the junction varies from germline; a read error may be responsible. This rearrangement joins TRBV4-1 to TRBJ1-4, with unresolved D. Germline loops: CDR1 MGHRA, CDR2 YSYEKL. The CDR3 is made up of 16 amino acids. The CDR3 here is CASSNFQAGVNERLFF. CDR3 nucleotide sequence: TGCGCCAGCAGCAACTTCCAGGCCGGGGTTAATGAAAGACTGTTTTTT.

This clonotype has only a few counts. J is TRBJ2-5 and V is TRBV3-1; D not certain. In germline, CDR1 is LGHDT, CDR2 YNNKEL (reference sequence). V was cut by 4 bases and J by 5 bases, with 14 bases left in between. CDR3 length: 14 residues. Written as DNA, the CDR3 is TGTGCCAGCAGCCTCGGGCCCGACCGGGAGACCCAGTACTTC. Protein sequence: CASSLGPDRETQYF.

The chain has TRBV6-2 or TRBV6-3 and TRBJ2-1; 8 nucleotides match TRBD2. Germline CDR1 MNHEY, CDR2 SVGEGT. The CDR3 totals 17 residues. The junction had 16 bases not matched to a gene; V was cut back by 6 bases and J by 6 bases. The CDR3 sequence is CASSPSGIAGIFNEQFF. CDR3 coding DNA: TGTGCCAGCAGCCCCTCAGGGATAGCGGGGATCTTCAATGAGCAGTTCTTC.

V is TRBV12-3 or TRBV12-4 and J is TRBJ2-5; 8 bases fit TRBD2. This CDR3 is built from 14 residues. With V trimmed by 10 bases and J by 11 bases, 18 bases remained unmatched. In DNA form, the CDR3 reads TGTGCCACCTCACCGGGACTAGGGAACAATGAGCAGTACTTC. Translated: CATSPGLGNNEQYF.

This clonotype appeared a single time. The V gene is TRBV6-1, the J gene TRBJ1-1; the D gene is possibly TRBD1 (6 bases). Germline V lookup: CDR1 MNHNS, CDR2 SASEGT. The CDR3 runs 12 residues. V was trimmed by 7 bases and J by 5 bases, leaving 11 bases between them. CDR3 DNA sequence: TGTGCCAGCACGAACAGGGTTACTGAAGCTTTCTTT. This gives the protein CASTNRVTEAFF.

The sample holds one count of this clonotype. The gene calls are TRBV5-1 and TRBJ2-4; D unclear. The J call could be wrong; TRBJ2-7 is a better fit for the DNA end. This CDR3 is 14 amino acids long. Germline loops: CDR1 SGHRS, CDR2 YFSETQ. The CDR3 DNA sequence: TGCGCCAGCAGCTTGGGGTCCTCTCCAGACGAGCAGTACTTC. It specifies CASSLGSSPDEQYF.

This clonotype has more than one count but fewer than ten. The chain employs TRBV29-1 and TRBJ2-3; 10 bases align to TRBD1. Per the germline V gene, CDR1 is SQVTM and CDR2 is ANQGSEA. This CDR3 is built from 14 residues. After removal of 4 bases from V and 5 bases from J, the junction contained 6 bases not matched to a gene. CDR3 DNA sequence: TGCAGCGTTGCCGGGACAGGGGTTCGAGATACGCAGTATTTT. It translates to CSVAGTGVRDTQYF.